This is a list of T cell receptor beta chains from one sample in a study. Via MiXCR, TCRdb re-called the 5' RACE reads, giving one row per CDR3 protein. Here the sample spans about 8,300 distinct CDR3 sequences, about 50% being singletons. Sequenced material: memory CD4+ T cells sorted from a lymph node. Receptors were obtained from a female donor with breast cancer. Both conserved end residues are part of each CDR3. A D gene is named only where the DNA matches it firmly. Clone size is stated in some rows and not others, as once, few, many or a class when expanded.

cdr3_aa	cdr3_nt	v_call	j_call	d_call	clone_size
CASSYGQGTNPDTQYF	TGCGCCAGCAGCTATGGACAGGGAACCAATCCAGATACGCAGTATTTT	TRBV5-1	TRBJ2-3	TRBD1	NA
CSAWAGGDLRTQYF	TGCAGTGCCTGGGCGGGGGGCGATCTAAGGACCCAGTACTTC	TRBV20-1	TRBJ2-5	TRBD2	NA
CASSPLGLSNQPQHF	TGTGCCAGCAGCCCTCTCGGACTAAGCAATCAGCCCCAGCATTTT	TRBV7-9	TRBJ1-5	NA	NA
CASSRDWGTEAFF	TGTGCCAGCAGCCGGGACTGGGGCACTGAAGCTTTCTTT	TRBV7-2	TRBJ1-1	NA	NA
CASSLASREITYNEQFF	TGCGCCAGCAGCTTGGCCTCGCGGGAGATTACCTACAATGAGCAGTTCTTC	TRBV5-1	TRBJ2-1	TRBD2	NA
CASRQTTHRSPLHF	TGTGCCAGCAGACAGACTACTCACCGTTCACCCCTCCACTTT	TRBV6-5	TRBJ1-6	NA	NA
CSVEGRYTGELFF	TGCAGCGTTGAAGGCAGATACACCGGGGAGCTGTTTTTT	TRBV29-1	TRBJ2-2	NA	medium-sized
CASSLRRSSYNEQFF	TGTGCCAGCAGTTTACGGAGGAGCTCCTACAATGAGCAGTTCTTC	TRBV6-5	TRBJ2-1	NA	NA
CSVATNTEGTEAFF	TGCAGCGTTGCAACCAACACCGAGGGGACTGAAGCTTTCTTT	TRBV29-1	TRBJ1-1	NA	few
CASSLDSEDEKLFF	TGTGCCAGCAGCCTGGACAGTGAAGACGAAAAACTGTTTTTT	TRBV27	TRBJ1-4	NA	NA
CSARDTRGLESTQYF	TGCAGTGCTAGAGATACGAGGGGCCTCGAGAGTACGCAGTATTTT	TRBV20-1	TRBJ2-3	NA	few
CSEREPYNNEQFF	TGCAGTGAGAGAGAGCCGTACAACAATGAGCAGTTCTTC	TRBV20-1	TRBJ2-1	NA	NA
CSAGGASNEQFF	TGCAGTGCAGGGGGGGCCAGTAATGAGCAGTTCTTC	TRBV20-1	TRBJ2-1	NA	NA
CATGSGHHYEQYF	TGCGCCACCGGATCGGGACACCACTACGAGCAGTACTTC	TRBV5-1	TRBJ2-7	NA	NA